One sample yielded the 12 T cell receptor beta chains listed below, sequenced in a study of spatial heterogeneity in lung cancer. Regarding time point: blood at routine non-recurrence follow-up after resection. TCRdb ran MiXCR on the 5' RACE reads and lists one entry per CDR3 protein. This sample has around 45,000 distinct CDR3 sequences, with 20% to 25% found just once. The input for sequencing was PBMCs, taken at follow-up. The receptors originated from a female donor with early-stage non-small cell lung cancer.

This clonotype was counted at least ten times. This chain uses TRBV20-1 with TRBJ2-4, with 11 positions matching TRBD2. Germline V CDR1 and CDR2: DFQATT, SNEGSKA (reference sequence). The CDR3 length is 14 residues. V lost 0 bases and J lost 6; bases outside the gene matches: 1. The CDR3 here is CSARELAGGNIQYF. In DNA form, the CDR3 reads TGCAGTGCTAGAGAGCTAGCGGGAGGAAACATTCAGTACTTC.

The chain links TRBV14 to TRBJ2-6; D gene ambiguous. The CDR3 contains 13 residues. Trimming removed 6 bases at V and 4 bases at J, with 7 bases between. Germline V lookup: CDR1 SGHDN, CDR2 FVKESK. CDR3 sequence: CASRRTGANVLTF. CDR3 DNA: TGTGCCAGCAGGCGCACGGGGGCCAACGTCCTGACTTTC.

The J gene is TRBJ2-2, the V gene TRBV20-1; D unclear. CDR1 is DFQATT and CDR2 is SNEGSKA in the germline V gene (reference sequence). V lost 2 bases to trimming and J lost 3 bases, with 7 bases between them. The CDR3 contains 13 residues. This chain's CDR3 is CSARSTYTGELFF. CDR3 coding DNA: TGCAGTGCTAGAAGTACCTACACCGGGGAGCTGTTTTTT.

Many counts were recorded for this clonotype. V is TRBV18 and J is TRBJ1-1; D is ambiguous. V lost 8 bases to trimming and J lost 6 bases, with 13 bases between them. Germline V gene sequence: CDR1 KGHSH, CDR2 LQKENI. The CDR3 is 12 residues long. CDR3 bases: TGTGCCAGCGCCCCGAGGTCCGCTGAAGCTTTCTTT. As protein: CASAPRSAEAFF.

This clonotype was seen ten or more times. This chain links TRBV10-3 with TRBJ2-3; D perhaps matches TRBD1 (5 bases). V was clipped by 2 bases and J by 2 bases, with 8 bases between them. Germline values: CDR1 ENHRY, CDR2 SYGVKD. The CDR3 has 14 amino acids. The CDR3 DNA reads TGTGCCATCAGTGAGGCGACAGACACAGATACGCAGTATTTT. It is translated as CAISEATDTDTQYF.

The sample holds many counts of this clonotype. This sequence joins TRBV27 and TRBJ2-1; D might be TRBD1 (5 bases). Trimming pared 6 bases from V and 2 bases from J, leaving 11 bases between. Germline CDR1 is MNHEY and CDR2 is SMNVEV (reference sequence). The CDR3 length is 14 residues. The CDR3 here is CASSRELAYNEQFF. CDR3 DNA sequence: TGTGCCAGCAGCAGGGAATTAGCCTACAATGAGCAGTTCTTC.

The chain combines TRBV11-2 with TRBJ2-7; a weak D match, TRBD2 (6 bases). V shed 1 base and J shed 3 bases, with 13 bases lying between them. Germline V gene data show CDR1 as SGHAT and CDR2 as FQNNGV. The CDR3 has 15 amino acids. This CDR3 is CASSLVRTNYYEQYF. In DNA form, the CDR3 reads TGTGCCAGCAGCTTAGTTAGGACTAACTACTACGAGCAGTACTTC. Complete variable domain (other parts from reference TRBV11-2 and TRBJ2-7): EAGVAQSPRYKIIEKRQSVAFWCNPISGHATLYWYQQILGQGPKLLIQFQNNGVVDDSQLPKDRFSAERLKGVDSTLKIQPAKLEDSAVYLCASSLVRTNYYEQYFGPGTRLTVT.

The CDR3 DNA is TGTGCCACCGCAAACAGGGAGTCATGGGATGGCAGCAATCAGCCCCAGCATTTT. Residues: CATANRESWDGSNQPQHF. The genes are TRBV7-3 and TRBJ1-5, with D perhaps matching TRBD1 (6 bases). The CDR3 length is 18 residues. CDR1 is SGHTA, CDR2 FQGTGA, per germline. Trimming pared 10 bases from V and 1 base from J, leaving 26 bases between. Looking up the rest from reference TRBV7-3 and TRBJ1-5 gives the full variable domain: GAGVSQTPSNKVTEKGKYVELRCDPISGHTALYWYRQSLGQGPEFLIYFQGTGAADDSGLPNDRFFAVRPEGSVSTLKIQRTERGDSAVYLCATANRESWDGSNQPQHFGDGTRLSIL.

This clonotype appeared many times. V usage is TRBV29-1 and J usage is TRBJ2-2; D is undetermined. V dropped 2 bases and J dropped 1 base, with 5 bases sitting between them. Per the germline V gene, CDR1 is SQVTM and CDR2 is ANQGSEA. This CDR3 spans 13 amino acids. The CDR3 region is CSVEKGNTGELFF. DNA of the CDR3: TGCAGCGTTGAAAAGGGGAACACCGGGGAGCTGTTTTTT.

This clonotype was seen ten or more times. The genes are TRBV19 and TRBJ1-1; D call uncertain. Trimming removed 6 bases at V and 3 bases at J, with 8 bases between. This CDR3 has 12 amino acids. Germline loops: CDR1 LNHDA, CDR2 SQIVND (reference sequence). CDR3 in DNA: TGTGCCAGTAGCAACAGCTACACTGAAGCTTTCTTT. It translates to CASSNSYTEAFF.

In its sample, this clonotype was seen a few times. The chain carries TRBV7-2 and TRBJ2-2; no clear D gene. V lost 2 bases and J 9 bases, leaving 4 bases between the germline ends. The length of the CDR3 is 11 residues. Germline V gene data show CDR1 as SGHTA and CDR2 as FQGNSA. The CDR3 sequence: CASSLTRELFF. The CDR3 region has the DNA TGTGCCAGCAGCTTAACTCGGGAGCTGTTTTTT.

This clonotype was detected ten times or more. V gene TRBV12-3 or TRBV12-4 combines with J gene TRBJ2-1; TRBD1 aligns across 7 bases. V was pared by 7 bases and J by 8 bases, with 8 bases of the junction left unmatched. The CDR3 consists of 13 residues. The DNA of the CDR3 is TGTGCCAGCACAAACAGGGGTTGGGATGAGCAGTTCTTC. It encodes CASTNRGWDEQFF.